This paragraph covers one T cell receptor (beta chain) sequence. Its specificity is unknown. The data stem from a study of neoadjuvant anti-PD-1 for oral cavity cancer. About the research overall: Non-progressing patients received a fourth nivolumab dose near day 43, then surgery on days 50-56.

Time point noted: after neoadjuvant nivolumab, at surgical resection. These oral cavity squamous cell carcinomas were HPV-negative and locally advanced. Study outcomes and limitations: Treg/Th17 ratio rose with pretreatment blood and fell with post-treatment tumor TCRbeta clonality.

Clones were read by immunoSEQ multiplex PCR, and TCRdb kept only the in-frame ones, dropping some. The sample lists tens of thousands of clones, roughly nine tenths occurring once. This receptor was taken from a person between 40 and 85 years old with oral cavity squamous cell carcinoma. The sample in question was PBMCs, obtained after nivolumab (anti-PD-1) treatment.

CDR3 nucleotide sequence: TGTGCCATCAGTGAGAAAGGACAGGAGCACACAGATACGCAGTATTTT. It is translated as CAISEKGQEHTDTQYF. The chain couples TRBV10-3 to TRBJ2-3; 7 bases line up with TRBD1. CDR3 length: 16 amino acids. Germline loops: CDR1 ENHRY, CDR2 SYGVKD. Germline trimming cut 2 bases from V and 2 bases from J; bases unmatched to any gene: 7.